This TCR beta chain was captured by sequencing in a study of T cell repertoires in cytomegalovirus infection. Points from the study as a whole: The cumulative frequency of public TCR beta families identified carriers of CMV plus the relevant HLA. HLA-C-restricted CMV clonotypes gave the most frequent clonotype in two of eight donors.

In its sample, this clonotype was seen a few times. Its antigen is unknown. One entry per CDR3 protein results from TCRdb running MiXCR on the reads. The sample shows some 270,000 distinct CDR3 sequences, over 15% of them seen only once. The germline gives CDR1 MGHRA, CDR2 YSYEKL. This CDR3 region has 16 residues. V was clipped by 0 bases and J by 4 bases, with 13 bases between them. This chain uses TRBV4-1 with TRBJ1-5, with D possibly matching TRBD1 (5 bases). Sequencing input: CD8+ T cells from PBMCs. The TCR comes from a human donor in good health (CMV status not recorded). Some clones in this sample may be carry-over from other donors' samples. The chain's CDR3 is CASSQDAGGGNQPQHF. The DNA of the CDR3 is TGCGCCAGCAGCCAAGATGCCGGGGGAGGGAATCAGCCCCAGCATTTT.